This T cell receptor (beta chain) was sequenced in a study of cytomegalovirus exposure and HLA in healthy donors. Whole-study results and caveats: Clonal expansion, a later analysis showed, was greater in HLA-associated TCR beta chains than in equally common others.

Note on this clone: What it binds is unknown.

In the PCR, 60 Vbeta and 13 Jbeta primers were used. Assay used: immunoSEQ multiplex PCR; TCRdb lists only in-frame clones, some missing. The table includes fewer than 200,000 clones, around 90% detected once. This clonotype was sampled from a boy aged 2 to 9 in good health and CMV-seronegative. The sample was PBMCs.

In nucleotides, the CDR3 is TGTGCCAGTAGTTCCTCGGGACAGGGATGGCAGCCCCAGCATTTT. Protein: CASSSSGQGWQPQHF. V and J are TRBV19 and TRBJ1-5; 9 positions agree with TRBD1. CDR1 and CDR2 from the germline V gene are LNHDA and SQIVND (reference sequence). V shed 5 bases, J shed 7 bases, and the junction held 9 bases outside the gene matches. This CDR3 has 15 residues.